This TCR beta chain is drawn from a study of blood T cell repertoires in COVID-19 (dated by TCRdb to the early 2020s). For the wider study: The collaborator samples originated in the United States, Italy and Spain and spanned the acute and convalescent phases of COVID-19. The prospective study material was composed of cDNA or gDNA derived from T cells, B-cell-depleted T cells, or PBMCs. Subjects who had been exposed to COVID-19, were actively infected with it, or had recovered from it provided the deeply sampled blood TCRbeta repertoires that made up the dataset. The repertoires were released in a freely available public database intended as a resource for research on the immune response to SARS-CoV-2. The samples were drawn from the first 160 participants of the ongoing ImmuneRACE study and from roughly 1,300 subjects provided by 6 global collaborators. Nearly every sample came with metadata listing a de-identified subject ID, COVID-19 status, age in years and sex. Where available, HLA class I and class II types were taken from metadata supplied by the sample provider and were not determined by assay-based typing. Overall results and qualifications from the work: The quantity of clinical and demographic metadata differed by source and by participant and was supplied without curation.

A remark on this clone: Its antigen is still unknown. Base-call qualities are not available, and no considerably larger clone is one nucleotide away.

The immunoSEQ Assay, a bias-controlled multiplex PCR, was used to amplify TCRbeta CDR3 regions from genomic DNA. Concerning the study's data processing: The number of nucleated cells in each sample was estimated from the amplification of reference gene primers within the assay. Sequence reads were collapsed and filtered to measure the absolute abundance of every unique TCRbeta CDR3 rearrangement. For each sample, productive Simpson clonality was calculated as the square root of Simpson's diversity index across productive rearrangements. This immuneACCESS table, as held by TCRdb, lists in-frame sequences with V and J called but not all clones. Of the missing ones, under half trace to an unresolved V gene in checked studies; the others have no known cause. V and J calls and clone size are given by that table; D and trimming were obtained from the DNA. Present in this sample are 120,000 to 150,000 clones, around 82% of which were seen just once. 3.5% to 4.5% of the sample is held by the ten biggest clonotypes.

There are 16 amino acids in the CDR3, from cysteine to phenylalanine inclusive. The read is trimmed to its CDR3 DNA, 48 bases read in frame from base 1. Looking up the germline V gene yields CDR1 SGHVS and CDR2 FNYEAQ. Trimming at the junction amounts to 3 bases on V and 0 bases on J, and the germline ends lie 9 bases apart. Each collaborating institution followed its own protocols to collect whole blood in K2EDTA tubes. Collaborator samples were shipped for TCRbeta analysis as frozen whole blood, isolated PBMCs, or DNA extracted from either sample type. Recombination connected TRBV7-6 to TRBJ2-6; the D gene is possibly TRBD2, with 5 bases matching. Input material: peripheral blood. The TCR originated in a man between 60 and 70 years old with acute or convalescent COVID-19. The base sequence is TGTGCCAGCAGCTTGAGGGTTTTCTCTGGGGCCAACGTCCTGACTTTC. This translates into CASSLRVFSGANVLTF.